This T cell receptor (beta chain) was retrieved from a study of T cells in Graves' hyperthyroidism and ophthalmopathy. Study observations and caveats: Most clonotypes expanded in thyroid above 0.001 were likewise present in blood.

Each person with ophthalmopathy scored at least 3 on the Clinical Activity Score, reached NOSPECS grade 4 or higher, and had been ill under 3 months. Clinical symptoms, serum thyroxine, TRAb, thyroid ultrasound and orbital computed tomography informed diagnoses. Isolation of PBMCs was performed on around 9.3 ml fresh peripheral blood. The CDR3 covers 17 residues. The germline CDR1 and CDR2 sequences are LGHNA and YNFKEQ. V lost 3 bases and J lost 3, with 19 bases in between. This clonotype was counted many times. The antigen is not known. What was amplified from RNA transcripts were TCR beta CDR3 regions. The primer set for the first-round RT-PCR of the TCR CDR3 was HTBI. MiXCR, applied by TCRdb to the multiplex PCR reads, yields one record per CDR3 protein. Among over 450,000 distinct CDR3 sequences listed, roughly 15% were seen once.

The sample comprised blood. This receptor was taken from a woman aged 18-30 years with Graves' ophthalmopathy. This chain uses TRBV4-2 with TRBJ2-3; perhaps D is TRBD1 or TRBD2 (5 bases each). The CDR3 loop reads CASSQFEGRDGTDTQYF. The CDR3 DNA sequence: TGTGCCAGCAGCCAGTTCGAGGGCAGGGATGGGACAGATACGCAGTATTTT.